Sequencing of this TCR beta chain was carried out in a study of T cell responses to AZD1222 COVID-19 vaccine (dated by TCRdb to the early 2020s). Regarding the study in general: A total of more than 230 trial participants underwent TCR sequencing, of whom some 210 received two doses of AZD1222 and some 26 received two doses of the MenACWY control vaccine. Trial participants were enrolled into age subgroups of 18-55, 56-69 and 70-plus years, which contained roughly 140, 27 and 60 TCR-sequenced participants, respectively.

The CDR3 regions of human TCRbeta chains were analyzed by immunosequencing. The authors processed their data as follows. TCRs in the repertoires were matched against a reference library of SARS-CoV-2-specific TCRs that had been generated with the MIRA antigen-specificity platform. Breadth meant the fraction of unique TCRs that were SARS-CoV-2-associated, whereas depth meant the fraction of total T cells that were SARS-CoV-2-associated. Using the MIRA data, each spike-specific TCR was assigned both to the spike region to which the TCR was reactive and to a CD4 or CD8 class. Log10-transformed breadth and depth values were compared by one-way ANOVA with Sidak's multiple comparisons tests. TCRdb re-hosts the immuneACCESS table, in-frame sequences only. Its copies lack some clones; in the studies checked, an unresolved V gene accounts for under half of them, and the cause for the rest is not known. V and J calls and clone size are given by that table; D and trimming were obtained from the DNA. The sample has more than 85,000 clones on record, 92% of them singletons. Of the sample, 2% to 2.5% falls within the top ten clones.

Judged by its sample share, this clone qualifies as medium-sized (0.01 to 0.1%). Its target antigen remains unknown. The input lacks base qualities; no much larger clone sits a single base away. Reading the label with the study, this specimen's time point is: about 28 days (+/-7) after the second vaccine dose. Because spike-specific TCR depth and breadth did not differ between the two schedules, AZD1222 recipients who got a second dose at roughly 4 weeks were pooled with those who got a second dose at roughly 12 weeks. Vaccinee samples came from UK trials COV001 and COV002, including a single-blind randomized controlled phase 2/3 trial of AZD1222 (ChAdOx1 nCoV-19) in healthy adults. For TCRbeta chain sequencing, PBMC samples from trial participants were taken at day 0 and at day 28 after the second dose. What the study reported, not specific to this receptor: Spike-specific TCR breadth and depth rose significantly after two AZD1222 doses compared with day 0 and with MenACWY recipients. CD4 TCRs associated with the vaccine covered the entire spike protein, and the dominant responses were in regions 160-218 and 743-854. Conclusions about previously exposed vaccinees are limited, since just 5 or 6 AZD1222 recipients were seropositive for SARS-CoV-2 at baseline. Because no samples from the day 14 peak response were available, repertoires could be characterized only after the peak T cell response. The 56-69-year group was small, and its depth increase did not reach significance, likely because of low power. Most participants were white British and females outnumbered males, and the authors suggested that clonal diversity may have been underestimated. Reportedly, almost half of the unique spike-specific TCRs recognized epitopes lying outside the regions that are mutated in the B.1.351 and B.1.1.7 variants.

This receptor was identified in an adult who received the AZD1222 COVID-19 vaccine. Specimen: peripheral blood, collected 28 days after the second AZD1222 dose.

The nucleotides are TGTGCCAGCTCAGGGGCCGCAGGGGCTTGGGACGAGCAGTACTTC. This sequence encodes CASSGAAGAWDEQYF. The chain employs TRBV18 and TRBJ2-7; tentative D gene TRBD1, with 6 bases matching. The CDR3, cysteine through phenylalanine, is 15 amino acids long. Only CDR3 DNA is held: 45 bases, read in frame from base 1. V is shortened by 5 bases, J by 5 bases, and the region joining them spans 19 bases. According to the germline V gene, CDR1 reads KGHSH and CDR2 reads LQKENI.